This is a list of T cell receptor beta chains from one sample in a study of cytomegalovirus exposure and HLA in healthy donors. TCRdb keeps only in-frame clones here, not all; method: immunoSEQ multiplex PCR. This repertoire shows 120,000 or so clones, approximately 81% found once; its top ten account for around 4%. Input material: PBMCs. These TCRs come from a man younger than 35 in good health and CMV-seropositive. Each CDR3 is given with its conserved first and last residue. A D gene is named only where the DNA matches it firmly. Clone size is stated in some rows and not others, as once, few, many or a class when expanded.

TRBJ2-3	-	-	TRBV4-1	CASSQALGNTFGDTQYF	TGCGCCAGCAGCCAAGCACTAGGAAACACATTCGGAGATACGCAGTATTTT
TRBJ2-7	-	-	TRBV11-2	CASSLSTGNTYEQYF	TGTGCCAGCAGCTTATCGACAGGAAATACCTACGAGCAGTACTTC
TRBJ1-1	-	-	TRBV5-4	CASSLLVSETEAFF	TGTGCCAGCAGCTTGTTGGTTTCGGAGACTGAAGCTTTCTTT
TRBJ2-7	TRBD1	-	TRBV7-2	CASSIGTGGYEQYF	TGTGCCAGCAGCATTGGGACAGGGGGCTACGAGCAGTACTTC
TRBJ1-1	TRBD1	-	TRBV30	CAWSVPTGENTEAFF	TGTGCCTGGAGTGTCCCGACAGGGGAGAACACTGAAGCTTTCTTT
TRBJ2-5	-	-	TRBV9	CASSAKPYHTRQETQYF	TGTGCCAGCAGCGCGAAACCCTACCACACTAGACAAGAGACCCAGTACTTC
TRBJ2-1	-	-	TRBV29-1	CSVVPQDSSYNEQFF	TGCAGCGTTGTTCCCCAGGACAGCTCCTACAATGAGCAGTTCTTC
TRBJ1-2	TRBD1	-	TRBV6-6	CASSYPGQGYGYTF	TGTGCCAGCAGTTACCCGGGACAGGGATATGGCTACACCTTC
TRBJ2-2	TRBD2	-	TRBV4-3	CASSQGLAGATGELFF	TGCGCCAGCAGCCAGGGACTAGCGGGAGCCACCGGGGAGCTGTTTTTT
TRBJ2-2	TRBD2	-	TRBV5-5	CASSFGEGVSSGELFF	TGTGCCAGCAGCTTCGGGGAGGGTGTATCATCCGGGGAGCTGTTTTTT
TRBJ2-5	TRBD2	-	TRBV7-9	CASSLSAGRGWETQYF	TGTGCCAGCAGCTTATCAGCGGGGCGGGGCTGGGAGACCCAGTACTTC
TRBJ2-3	TRBD1	-	TRBV7-2	CASRQGAADTQYF	TGTGCTAGCCGACAGGGGGCAGCAGATACGCAGTATTTT
TRBJ1-2	-	-	TRBV29-1	CSALTSKDGYTF	TGCAGCGCCCTGACATCGAAGGATGGCTACACCTTC
TRBJ1-6	-	-	TRBV27	CASSPGLSNSPLHF	TGTGCCAGCAGCCCAGGACTAAGTAATTCACCCCTCCACTTT
TRBJ2-6	TRBD1	-	TRBV19	CASSRGQESSGANVLTF	TGTGCCAGTAGTAGAGGACAGGAAAGCTCTGGGGCCAACGTCCTGACTTTC
TRBJ1-2	-	-	TRBV18	CASSPRGTPDYGYTF	TGTGCCAGCTCACCACGAGGGACACCGGACTATGGCTACACCTTC
TRBJ2-7	TRBD1	-	TRBV2	CASGGQGEYEQYF	TGTGCCAGTGGGGGACAGGGCGAATACGAGCAGTACTTC
TRBJ2-1	-	-	TRBV25-1	CASSAYTDPHQFF	TGTGCCAGCAGTGCTTATACAGACCCTCACCAGTTCTTC
TRBJ2-7	TRBD1	-	TRBV5-8	CASSSTGGQLGQYF	TGTGCCAGCAGCTCGACAGGGGGCCAATTAGGGCAGTACTTC
TRBJ2-7	-	-	TRBV7-2	CASSLGGGSSYEQYF	TGTGCCAGCAGCTTAGGGGGCGGAAGCTCCTACGAGCAGTACTTC
TRBJ1-2	-	-	TRBV6-1	CASSEVPRLAANYGYTF	TGTGCCAGCAGTGAAGTACCCAGACTGGCAGCTAACTATGGCTACACCTTC
TRBJ2-2	TRBD1	-	TRBV5-1	CASSLLAGQANTGELFF	TGCGCCAGCAGCTTGCTCGCGGGACAGGCGAACACCGGGGAGCTGTTTTTT
TRBJ2-7	-	-	TRBV29-1	CSAGMTGDEQYF	TGCAGCGCCGGAATGACAGGAGACGAGCAGTACTTC
TRBJ2-5	TRBD2	-	TRBV10-3	CAISESIAGEETQYF	TGTGCCATCAGTGAGTCAATAGCGGGGGAAGAGACCCAGTACTTC
TRBJ2-7	-	-	TRBV9	CASIFTSAGLFDF	TGTGCCAGCATCTTTACTTCTGCGGGACTTTTTGACTTC
TRBJ2-1	-	-	TRBV19	CASNGRVGNEQFF	TGTGCCAGTAACGGGAGAGTAGGCAATGAGCAGTTCTTC
TRBJ2-7	-	-	TRBV19	CASSTIDSAYEQYF	TGTGCCAGTAGTACTATCGACAGCGCCTACGAGCAGTACTTC
TRBJ2-2	-	-	TRBV2	CASSDQGRDTGELFF	TGTGCCAGCAGTGATCAGGGCAGGGACACCGGGGAGCTGTTTTTT
TRBJ1-5	TRBD1	-	TRBV7-9	CASSLKLVPGTELNQPQHF	TGTGCCAGCAGCTTAAAGTTAGTTCCCGGGACAGAGTTGAATCAGCCCCAGCATTTT
TRBJ2-7	-	few	TRBV25-1	CASSERNRADYYEQYF	TGTGCCAGCAGTGAGAGAAACAGGGCTGACTACTACGAGCAGTACTTC
TRBJ2-5	-	-	TRBV5-6	CASSLAVGETQYF	TGTGCCAGCAGCTTGGCGGTCGGGGAGACCCAGTACTTC
TRBJ1-4	TRBD1	-	TRBV5-1	CASSLGTGRHNEKLFF	TGCGCCAGCAGCTTGGGGACAGGGAGGCATAATGAAAAACTGTTTTTT
TRBJ1-2	TRBD1	-	TRBV4-3	CASSQGTGGVWNYGYTF	TGCGCCAGCAGCCAAGGGACAGGGGGCGTATGGAACTATGGCTACACCTTC
TRBJ2-3	TRBD2	few	TRBV4-2	CASSRETSGGADTQYF	TGTGCCAGCAGCCGAGAGACTAGCGGGGGGGCAGATACGCAGTATTTT
TRBJ1-4	-	-	TRBV4-3	CASSQDGGVGAGEKLFF	TGCGCCAGCAGCCAAGATGGCGGGGTTGGGGCGGGGGAAAAACTGTTTTTT
TRBJ2-6	-	-	TRBV6-1	CASSELGGRANVLTF	TGTGCCAGCAGTGAATTGGGGGGTCGGGCCAACGTCCTGACTTTC
TRBJ2-7	-	-	TRBV5-4	CASSFAGEQYF	TGTGCCAGCAGCTTCGCGGGCGAGCAGTACTTC
TRBJ2-7	-	-	TRBV28	CASSLRGYEQYF	TGTGCCAGCAGTTTAAGGGGCTACGAGCAGTACTTC
TRBJ1-3	-	-	TRBV7-8	CASSLSFGNTIYF	TGTGCCAGCAGCTTAAGCTTTGGAAACACCATATATTTT
TRBJ2-1	TRBD2	-	TRBV2	CASTERGGAFVEQFF	TGTGCCAGCACCGAACGGGGGGGTGCCTTTGTTGAGCAGTTCTTC
TRBJ2-7	TRBD2	-	TRBV7-9	CASSPLTSGGSYEQYF	TGTGCCAGCAGCCCCCTGACTAGCGGAGGATCCTACGAGCAGTACTTC
TRBJ2-6	TRBD1	-	TRBV14	CASSHRTGLFGANVLTF	TGTGCCAGCAGCCATAGGACAGGTCTTTTTGGGGCCAACGTCCTGACTTTC
TRBJ2-7	-	-	TRBV11-2	CASSSTQGSDEQYF	TGTGCCAGCAGTTCAACGCAGGGGAGCGACGAGCAGTACTTC
TRBJ2-7	TRBD1	few	TRBV6-1	CASSVGTGDFYEQYF	TGTGCCAGCAGTGTTGGGACAGGGGACTTCTACGAGCAGTACTTC
TRBJ2-7	TRBD1	-	TRBV5-4	CASSRRQGDDEQYF	TGTGCCAGCAGCCGCCGACAGGGGGACGACGAGCAGTACTTC
TRBJ2-7	-	-	TRBV25-1	CATGRGIPYEQYF	TGTGCTACTGGTAGAGGGATACCCTACGAGCAGTACTTC
TRBJ2-1	TRBD2	-	TRBV30	CAWRPVGGGGNEQFF	TGTGCCTGGAGACCCGTGGGCGGGGGGGGCAATGAGCAGTTCTTC
TRBJ1-5	-	-	TRBV19	CASSILLPTLSNQPQHF	TGTGCCAGTAGTATCCTCTTACCCACGCTAAGCAATCAGCCCCAGCATTTT
TRBJ2-7	-	few	TRBV7-9	CASSSPQGSYEQYF	TGTGCCAGCAGCTCGCCCCAGGGATCCTACGAGCAGTACTTC
TRBJ1-5	-	-	TRBV6-1	CASSWANQPQHF	TGTGCCAGCAGTTGGGCTAATCAGCCCCAGCATTTT
TRBJ2-3	-	-	TRBV2	CASSEIRGLVTDTQYF	TGTGCCAGCAGTGAAATTAGGGGTCTAGTGACAGATACGCAGTATTTT
TRBJ2-3	-	-	TRBV10-1	CASSDFSTPDTQYF	TGCGCCAGCAGTGACTTTAGCACCCCAGATACGCAGTATTTT
TRBJ1-2	TRBD1	-	TRBV5-4	CASSLYLDRDHGYTF	TGTGCCAGCAGCTTGTACTTGGACAGGGATCATGGCTACACCTTC
TRBJ2-2	-	once	TRBV5-4	CASSLGTNTGELFF	TGTGCCAGCAGCTTGGGGACAAACACCGGGGAGCTGTTTTTT
TRBJ2-5	TRBD2	-	TRBV12-5	CASGSKGLAGGPGRETQYF	TGTGCTAGTGGTTCCAAGGGACTAGCGGGGGGGCCGGGGAGGGAGACCCAGTACTTC